This T cell receptor (beta chain) emerged from a study of T cell repertoires in cytomegalovirus infection. Looking at the study overall: Indications of both CMV infection and matching HLA type were provided by public TCR beta signatures. Study-level points and caveats: Cumulative public TCR beta family frequency identified carriers of CMV plus the relevant HLA. Ex vivo, HLA-C-restricted CMV-specific TCR beta clonotypes prevailed over the rest of the response.

From the reads, TCRdb called clonotypes with MiXCR, one entry per CDR3 protein. The sample lists roughly 630,000 distinct CDR3 sequences, roughly 24% occurring once. CDR3 length equals 15 residues. V shed 3 bases, J shed 4 bases, and the junction held 6 bases outside the gene matches. From germline, CDR1 is DFQATT and CDR2 SNEGSKA (reference sequence). About this clonotype: Antigen specificity is unknown.

The V gene is TRBV20-1, the J gene TRBJ2-1; TRBD1 matches 10 bases. Sequencing was performed on CD8+ T cells from PBMCs. This sequence originates from a human donor in good health (CMV status not recorded). Some clones in this sample may be carry-over from other donors' samples. The CDR3 here is CSASHWTGGYNEQFF. DNA for the CDR3: TGCAGTGCTAGCCACTGGACAGGGGGGTACAATGAGCAGTTCTTC.